What follows are 32 T cell receptor beta chains derived from one specimen sequenced in a study of T cell responses to AZD1222 COVID-19 vaccine. Measured with immunoSEQ multiplex PCR; TCRdb has only the in-frame clones, and not every one. In the table there are 150,000 to 200,000 clones, 90% to 95% of which are singletons. The sample here was peripheral blood, taken 28 days after the second AZD1222 dose. These receptors originate from an adult who received the AZD1222 COVID-19 vaccine.

The chain links TRBV19 to TRBJ2-1; 8 positions agree with TRBD2. The CDR3 length is 15 residues. After removal of 5 bases from V and 6 bases from J, the junction contained 9 bases not matched to a gene. Germline CDR1 and CDR2: LNHDA and SQIVND (reference sequence). The CDR3 spells CASSLGTSPSNEQFF. CDR3 DNA sequence: TGTGCCAGTAGTCTAGGGACTAGTCCCTCCAATGAGCAGTTCTTC.

The chain carries TRBV11-2 and TRBJ2-5, with D maybe TRBD1 (6 bases). This CDR3 has 17 amino acids. V was shortened by 1 base and J by 4 bases, with 19 bases between the two germline ends. CDR1 and CDR2 (germline): SGHAT, FQNNGV. This CDR3 reads CASSLVRTVLTRETQYF. In DNA form, the CDR3 reads TGTGCCAGCAGCTTAGTCCGGACAGTCCTAACGCGAGAGACCCAGTACTTC.

The rearrangement uses TRBV5-5 and TRBJ1-1; 7 bases are a match to TRBD1. The CDR3 consists of 17 residues. The ends lost 0 bases at V and 4 bases at J; junction bases unmatched: 12. From germline, CDR1 is SGHKS and CDR2 YYEKEE (reference sequence). CDR3 bases: TGTGCCAGCAGCTTGGCCCCAGGGGGTAGAGGGATCACTGAAGCTTTCTTT. Its translation: CASSLAPGGRGITEAFF.

The chain uses TRBV7-8 and TRBJ2-2; D gene unclear. The CDR3 is 13 residues long. Germline lookup yields CDR1 SGHVS and CDR2 FQNEAQ. Trimming removed 5 bases from V and 6 bases from J, with 10 bases in between. The CDR3 protein is CASSRQSAGELFF. CDR3 DNA: TGTGCCAGCAGCCGCCAATCTGCCGGGGAGCTGTTTTTT. Full variable domain (missing parts from reference TRBV7-8 and TRBJ2-2): GAGVSQSPRYKVAKRGQDVALRCDPISGHVSLFWYQQALGQGPEFLTYFQNEAQLDKSGLPSDRFFAERPEGSVSTLKIQRTQQEDSAVYLCASSRQSAGELFFGEGSRLTVL.

This chain joins TRBV9 and TRBJ1-4, with 11 bases lining up with TRBD1. V trimming: 4 bases; J trimming: 8 bases; junction bases outside the gene matches: 4. Germline V gene sequence: CDR1 SGDLS, CDR2 YYNGEE. The CDR3 runs to 14 residues. The CDR3: CASSSDRGHEKLFF. The CDR3 DNA reads as TGTGCCAGCAGCTCGGACAGGGGGCACGAAAAACTGTTTTTT.

This chain links TRBV3-1 (or the pseudogene TRBV3-2) with TRBJ1-6; a weak D match, TRBD1 (6 bases). V lost 1 base, J lost 11 bases, and 9 bases lay in between. The CDR3 runs to 13 residues. Germline assignment: CDR1 LGHDT and CDR2 YNNKEL (reference sequence). The CDR3 DNA sequence: TGTGCCAGCAGCCAAGTGGGACAACCACCCCTCCACTTT. This encodes CASSQVGQPPLHF.

The V gene is TRBV12-3 or TRBV12-4, the J gene TRBJ1-2; D perhaps matches TRBD1 (5 bases). V lost 4 bases to trimming and J lost 7 bases, with 10 bases between them. This CDR3 comprises 12 residues. CDR3 DNA sequence: TGTGCCAGCAGTTCCTGGGGCCGTGGCTACACCTTC. Encoded protein: CASSSWGRGYTF.

This chain connects TRBV28 to TRBJ1-5, with a possible D match to TRBD1 (5 bases). In germline, CDR1 is MDHEN, CDR2 SYDVKM. V gave up 10 bases and J gave up 4 bases, with 14 bases separating them. CDR3 length: 13 residues. This chain's CDR3 is CATTRGGNQPQHF. As DNA, the CDR3 is TGTGCCACCACCCGGGGGGGAAATCAGCCCCAGCATTTT.

V gene TRBV6-2 or TRBV6-3 combines with J gene TRBJ2-7, with 7 positions matching TRBD1. V trimming: 2 bases; J trimming: 3 bases; junction bases outside the gene matches: 4. The CDR3 has 14 amino acids. CDR1 and CDR2 from the germline V gene are MNHEY and SVGEGT. This chain's CDR3 is CASSYQAGGYEQYF. CDR3 bases: TGTGCCAGCAGTTACCAGGCAGGGGGCTACGAGCAGTACTTC.

The CDR3 DNA reads as TGTGCCAGCAGCCGTAACAGGGGTAACCAGCCCCAGCATTTT. Amino acids: CASSRNRGNQPQHF. The chain is built from TRBV6-2 or TRBV6-3 and TRBJ1-5; TRBD1 aligns across 7 bases. This CDR3 is built from 14 residues. V lost 6 bases, J lost 7 bases, and 9 bases stayed unmatched. CDR1 MNHEY and CDR2 SVGEGT come from the germline V gene.

The V call is TRBV4-1, the J call TRBJ2-5; 10 bases are shared with TRBD2. V gave up 4 bases and J gave up 2 bases; unmatched junction bases: 1. CDR3 length: 14 amino acids. The germline gives CDR1 MGHRA, CDR2 YSYEKL. The CDR3 is CASSLAGGQETQYF. The CDR3 DNA is TGCGCCAGCAGCCTAGCGGGAGGTCAAGAGACCCAGTACTTC.

The V call is TRBV19, the J call TRBJ1-2; no firm D call. Trimming removed 1 base from V and 10 bases from J, with 7 bases in between. CDR1 is LNHDA, CDR2 SQIVND, per germline (reference sequence). This CDR3 has 11 residues. Written as DNA, the CDR3 is TGTGCCAGTAGTATAGGAACAGACTACACCTTC. This gives the protein CASSIGTDYTF. Variable domain in full (rest from reference TRBV19 and TRBJ1-2): DGGITQSPKYLFRKEGQNVTLSCEQNLNHDAMYWYRQDPGQGLRLIYYSQIVNDFQKGDIAEGYSVSREKKESFPLTVTSAQKNPTAFYLCASSIGTDYTFGSGTRLTVV.

The chain has TRBV9 and TRBJ1-4; 7 bases fit TRBD1. Unmatched junction bases numbered 12, after V lost 0 bases and J lost 7 bases. CDR3 length: 17 amino acids. Germline-derived CDR1 and CDR2 are SGDLS and YYNGEE. The CDR3 sequence is CASSVEPRGQPPEKLFF. In DNA, the CDR3 is TGTGCCAGCAGCGTAGAACCTCGGGGACAGCCCCCTGAAAAACTGTTTTTT.

The J gene is TRBJ2-7, the V gene TRBV19; TRBD1 matches at 9 bases. V lost 6 bases, J lost 2 bases, and 23 bases stayed unmatched. The CDR3 sequence is 20 residues long. CDR1 and CDR2 from the germline V gene are LNHDA and SQIVND (reference sequence). CDR3 sequence (DNA): TGTGCCAGTAGCCCCCATCGCCCGGGACAGGGTGGTATTTGGACCTACGAGCAGTACTTC. Its protein product is CASSPHRPGQGGIWTYEQYF.

The V call is TRBV6-2 or TRBV6-3, the J call TRBJ2-5; TRBD1 might be the D (5 bases). V lost 7 bases and J lost 4, with 19 bases in between. The CDR3 has 15 amino acids. Germline values: CDR1 MNHEY, CDR2 SVGEGT. This CDR3 reads CASTPGWGSLETQYF. In nucleotides, the CDR3 is TGTGCCAGCACCCCAGGGTGGGGTTCGTTAGAGACCCAGTACTTC.

The chain joins TRBV11-3 to TRBJ2-1; 8 bases fit TRBD2. V was clipped by 1 base and J by 8 bases; unmatched bases: 13. Germline assignment: CDR1 SGHNT and CDR2 YENEEA. The CDR3 is 17 residues long. Here the CDR3 DNA reads TGTGCCAGCAGCTTAGGAAGAGCGAGACTAGCGCAGGATGAGCAGTTCTTC. Translation gives CASSLGRARLAQDEQFF.

The J gene is TRBJ1-2, the V gene TRBV5-6; D call uncertain. The CDR3 loop spans 15 amino acids. The germline V gene has CDR1 SGHDT and CDR2 YYEEEE. V lost 2 bases to trimming and J lost 4 bases, with 15 bases between them. Here the CDR3 DNA reads TGTGCCAGCAGCTTTGAAACGCGGCGGGGCTATGGCTACACCTTC. Translating gives CASSFETRRGYGYTF.

The genes are TRBV5-8 and TRBJ2-1; 7 bases are shared with TRBD2. The CDR3 spans 15 residues. CDR1 and CDR2 (germline): SGHTS, YDEGEE. The V gene end was trimmed by 4 bases and the J gene end by 0 bases; junction bases not matched to a gene: 4. The chain's CDR3 is CASSRSSGSYNEQFF. DNA for the CDR3: TGTGCCAGCAGCCGGTCTAGCGGCTCCTACAATGAGCAGTTCTTC. The full variable domain, its missing parts supplied by reference TRBV5-8 and TRBJ2-1, is EAGVTQSPTHLIKTRGQQATLRCSPISGHTSVYWYQQALGLGLQFLLWYDEGEERNRGNFPPRFSGRQFPNYSSELNVNALELEDSALYLCASSRSSGSYNEQFFGPGTRLTVL.

The chain joins TRBV3-1 (or the pseudogene TRBV3-2) to TRBJ2-5; D not certain. The CDR3 is made up of 14 amino acids. Looked up from germline, CDR1 is LGHDT and CDR2 is YNNKEL (reference sequence). The V gene lost 5 bases and the J gene lost 14 bases, with 24 bases spanning the gap. The chain's CDR3 is CASSYTTPPGPDYF. The CDR3 region has the DNA TGTGCCAGCAGCTATACTACTCCCCCGGGCCCCGATTACTTC.

This clone occurred once. The rearrangement links TRBV27 to TRBJ1-3, with D unresolved. V shed 6 bases and J shed 0 bases, with 9 bases lying between them. The CDR3 covers 14 residues. The germline CDR1 and CDR2 sequences are MNHEY and SMNVEV (reference sequence). This chain's CDR3 is CASRPPGSGNTIYF. The CDR3 region has the DNA TGTGCCAGCAGGCCCCCGGGCTCTGGAAACACCATATATTTT.

This clone was seen a handful of times. The chain recombines TRBV2 with TRBJ1-2; D is possibly TRBD1 (6 bases). The germline V gene has CDR1 SNHLY and CDR2 FYNNEI. This CDR3 region has 15 residues. Trimming shortened V by 1 base and J by 4 bases, and 13 bases separated the two germline ends. This CDR3 reads CASSEGWGQLYGYTF. The CDR3 bases are TGTGCCAGCAGTGAAGGGTGGGGACAACTCTATGGCTACACCTTC.

This sequence joins TRBV7-3 and TRBJ1-6; TRBD1 aligns across 10 bases. Germline assignment: CDR1 SGHTA and CDR2 FQGTGA. The CDR3 has 14 residues. J was trimmed by 9 bases and V by 4 bases; bases with no gene match: 3. CDR3 nucleotides: TGTGCCAGCAGCTCCGGGACAGGGGTTTCACCCCTCCACTTT. It encodes CASSSGTGVSPLHF.

The CDR3 coding sequence is TGTGCCAGCAGTGAACACAGGGTAAGGAGTCAGCCCCAGCATTTT. This translates into CASSEHRVRSQPQHF. The rearrangement links TRBV6-1 to TRBJ1-5, with TRBD1 as a possible D gene (6 bases). Trimming took off 2 bases at V and 6 bases at J, with 14 bases between the two ends. This CDR3 contains 15 residues. Germline V gene sequence: CDR1 MNHNS, CDR2 SASEGT.

The chain carries TRBV2 and TRBJ1-5; no clear D. In germline, CDR1 is SNHLY, CDR2 FYNNEI. This CDR3 is built from 13 residues. V was clipped by 6 bases and J by 4 bases, with 10 bases between them. The CDR3 DNA reads as TGTGCCAGCAGAGGACTCAGGAATCAGCCCCAGCATTTT. Its translation is CASRGLRNQPQHF.

This clone has only a few counts. The chain joins TRBV20-1 to TRBJ1-5; D is uncertain. The V end was cut by 3 bases, the J end by 6 bases, with 12 bases between. The CDR3 is 13 residues long. CDR1 and CDR2 from the germline V gene are DFQATT and SNEGSKA (reference sequence). DNA of the CDR3: TGCAGTGCTAGTTTCCGACGCGGTCAGCCCCAGCATTTT. Translated, it gives CSASFRRGQPQHF.

The chain recombines TRBV9 with TRBJ2-1; tentatively, D is TRBD1 (6 bases). The V end was cut by 0 bases, the J end by 3 bases, with 7 bases between. Germline CDR1 is SGDLS and CDR2 is YYNGEE. The CDR3 is made up of 14 amino acids. CDR3: CASSVGTDYNEQFF. As DNA, the CDR3 is TGTGCCAGCAGCGTAGGGACAGACTACAATGAGCAGTTCTTC.

The chain employs TRBV6-4 and TRBJ2-3; 11 nucleotides match TRBD2. The CDR3 has 15 amino acids. V shed 3 bases and J 7 bases; nucleotides not matched to a gene: 6. In germline, CDR1 is MRHNA, CDR2 SNTAGT. The CDR3 loop reads CASSDGTSGPYTQYF. In DNA, the CDR3 is TGTGCCAGCAGTGATGGGACTAGCGGTCCGTATACGCAGTATTTT.

The chain joins TRBV3-1 (or the pseudogene TRBV3-2) to TRBJ2-1, with D tentatively TRBD2 (6 bases). Germline CDR1 LGHDT, CDR2 YNNKEL (reference sequence). The CDR3 runs to 14 residues. V was pared by 1 base and J by 8 bases, with 12 bases between. The CDR3 is CASSQGTISHEQFF. The CDR3 DNA sequence: TGTGCCAGCAGCCAAGGGACTATTTCCCATGAGCAGTTCTTC.

CDR3 DNA sequence: TGTGCCAGCAGCTTGGCCAGGGGGTCTGGCTACACCTTC. Encoded protein: CASSLARGSGYTF. The V and J genes are TRBV13 and TRBJ1-2; 7 nucleotides line up with TRBD1. CDR1 and CDR2 from the germline V gene are PRHDT and FYEKMQ (reference sequence). This CDR3 has 13 amino acids. V was pared by 3 bases and J by 7 bases, with 5 bases of the junction left unmatched.

With respect to this clone: The same CDR3 can be traced to other DNA sequences in this sample. The chain combines TRBV6-5 with TRBJ1-1; D call uncertain. Per germline, CDR1 MNHEY and CDR2 SVGAGI. The CDR3 length is 13 residues. V lost 2 bases to trimming and J lost 1 base, with 5 bases between them. The CDR3 DNA reads as TGTGCCAGCAGTTACGCTGGGAACACTGAAGCTTTCTTT. Its protein product is CASSYAGNTEAFF.

The chain uses TRBV7-2 and TRBJ2-7, with TRBD2 identical over 11 bases. The CDR3 has 16 amino acids. Germline values: CDR1 SGHTA, CDR2 FQGNSA. The V segment lost 3 bases and the J segment 3 bases; nucleotides outside the gene matches: 7. The CDR3 DNA follows: TGTGCCAGCAGCTTGAGTAGGGGACTAGCGGACTACGAGCAGTACTTC. The encoded protein is CASSLSRGLADYEQYF.

The chain joins TRBV19 to TRBJ2-7; D unresolved. V was trimmed by 4 bases and J by 2 bases, leaving 15 bases between them. Germline-derived CDR1 and CDR2 are LNHDA and SQIVND (reference sequence). The CDR3 runs to 15 residues. The CDR3 region is CASSTRALNTYEQYF. Here the CDR3 DNA reads TGTGCCAGTAGTACCCGGGCCCTAAATACCTACGAGCAGTACTTC.